The rows below give T cell receptor beta chains drawn from one sample of a study of cytomegalovirus exposure and HLA in healthy donors. Clones were sequenced by immunoSEQ multiplex PCR, and TCRdb holds only the in-frame ones, with some missing. The sample includes under 50,000 clones, over 85% seen only once; the top ten take roughly 2.1%. Sequenced input: PBMCs. These receptors were collected from a woman aged 18-29 years in good health and CMV-seronegative. Each CDR3 is given with its conserved first and last residue. Each record gives: V gene, D gene, clone size, J gene, CDR3 DNA, CDR3 protein. D genes are given only for firm matches. Where a row states a size, it is once, few, many or the class of an expanded clone; other rows omit it.

V gene: TRBV6-4
D gene: .
clone size: .
J gene: TRBJ2-2
CDR3 DNA: TGTGCCAGCAGTGCTTCTTACACCGGGGAGCTGTTTTTT
CDR3 protein: CASSASYTGELFF

V gene: TRBV7-9
D gene: .
clone size: .
J gene: TRBJ1-1
CDR3 DNA: TGTGCCAGCTCTCGGGTACAGGGGAACACTGAAGCTTTCTTT
CDR3 protein: CASSRVQGNTEAFF

V gene: TRBV4-1
D gene: .
clone size: .
J gene: TRBJ2-3
CDR3 DNA: TGCGCCAGCAGCCACCCCTTAGGGGCGGGGGCCGCTGATACGCAGTATTTT
CDR3 protein: CASSHPLGAGAADTQYF

V gene: TRBV27
D gene: TRBD1
clone size: .
J gene: TRBJ1-1
CDR3 DNA: TGTGCCAGCAGTTTAGGAACAGGGGGTTTGAACACTGAAGCTTTCTTT
CDR3 protein: CASSLGTGGLNTEAFF

V gene: TRBV9
D gene: .
clone size: .
J gene: TRBJ2-3
CDR3 DNA: TGTGCCAGCAGCGTAGCTGGACACACAAGCACAGATACGCAGTATTTT
CDR3 protein: CASSVAGHTSTDTQYF

V gene: TRBV15
D gene: TRBD1
clone size: once
J gene: TRBJ1-5
CDR3 DNA: TGTGCCACCAGCAGAGACCTGGGACAGGGGGCCGATCAGCCCCAGCATTTT
CDR3 protein: CATSRDLGQGADQPQHF

V gene: TRBV28
D gene: TRBD2
clone size: .
J gene: TRBJ2-7
CDR3 DNA: TGTGCCAGCAGTCCCGGGGGGGTCGGCGGCGAGCAGTACTTC
CDR3 protein: CASSPGGVGGEQYF

V gene: TRBV7-6
D gene: .
clone size: .
J gene: TRBJ2-7
CDR3 DNA: TGTGCCAGCAGCTTCTCTCAGGACAGCTACGAGCAGTACTTC
CDR3 protein: CASSFSQDSYEQYF

V gene: TRBV30
D gene: TRBD2
clone size: .
J gene: TRBJ2-5
CDR3 DNA: TGTGCCTGGACCCTCGGGACTAGCGGCCAAGAGACCCAGTACTTC
CDR3 protein: CAWTLGTSGQETQYF

V gene: TRBV10-3
D gene: TRBD2
clone size: .
J gene: TRBJ2-5
CDR3 DNA: TGTGCCACCTCACTGACTAGCGGGACACAAGAGACCCAGTACTTC
CDR3 protein: CATSLTSGTQETQYF

V gene: TRBV5-4
D gene: .
clone size: .
J gene: TRBJ2-7
CDR3 DNA: TGTGCCAGCAGCTTGGGCAGGGGTCTCTCCTACGAGCAGTACTTC
CDR3 protein: CASSLGRGLSYEQYF